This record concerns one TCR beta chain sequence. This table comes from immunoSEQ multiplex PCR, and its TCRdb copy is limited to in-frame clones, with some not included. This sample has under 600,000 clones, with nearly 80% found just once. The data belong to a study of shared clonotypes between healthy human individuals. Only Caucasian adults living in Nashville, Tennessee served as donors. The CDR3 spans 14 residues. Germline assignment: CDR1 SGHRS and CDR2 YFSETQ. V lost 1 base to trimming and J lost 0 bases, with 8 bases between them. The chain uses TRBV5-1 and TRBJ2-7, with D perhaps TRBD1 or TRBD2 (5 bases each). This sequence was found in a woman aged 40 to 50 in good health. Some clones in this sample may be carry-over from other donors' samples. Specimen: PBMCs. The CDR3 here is CASSLQGDSYEQYF. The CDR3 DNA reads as TGCGCCAGCAGCTTGCAGGGAGACTCCTACGAGCAGTACTTC.